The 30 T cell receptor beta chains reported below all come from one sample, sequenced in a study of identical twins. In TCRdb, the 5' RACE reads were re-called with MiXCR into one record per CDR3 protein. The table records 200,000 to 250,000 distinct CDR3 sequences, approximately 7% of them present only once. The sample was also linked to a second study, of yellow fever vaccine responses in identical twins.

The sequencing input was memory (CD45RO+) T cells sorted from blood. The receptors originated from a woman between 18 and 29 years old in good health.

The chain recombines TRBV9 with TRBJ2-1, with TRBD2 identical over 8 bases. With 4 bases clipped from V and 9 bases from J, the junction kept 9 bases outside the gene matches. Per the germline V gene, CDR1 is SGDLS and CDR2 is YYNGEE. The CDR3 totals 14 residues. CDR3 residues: CASSRTGGVGEQFF. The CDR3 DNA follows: TGTGCCAGCAGCCGAACGGGAGGGGTTGGTGAGCAGTTCTTC.

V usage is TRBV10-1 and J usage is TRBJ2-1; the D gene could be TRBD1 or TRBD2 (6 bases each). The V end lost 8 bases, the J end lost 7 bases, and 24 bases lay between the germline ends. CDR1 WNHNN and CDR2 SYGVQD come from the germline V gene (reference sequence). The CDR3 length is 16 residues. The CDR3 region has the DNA TGCGCCAGCTCGAGTTCTATGACAGGTCGGGGGAATGAGCAGTTCTTC. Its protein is CASSSSMTGRGNEQFF.

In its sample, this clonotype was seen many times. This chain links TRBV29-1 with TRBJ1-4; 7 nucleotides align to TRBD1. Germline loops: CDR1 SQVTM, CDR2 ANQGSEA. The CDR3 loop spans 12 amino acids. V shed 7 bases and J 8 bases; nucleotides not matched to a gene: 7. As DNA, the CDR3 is TGCAGCGCTTCGACAGGGAAGGAAAAACTGTTTTTT. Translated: CSASTGKEKLFF.

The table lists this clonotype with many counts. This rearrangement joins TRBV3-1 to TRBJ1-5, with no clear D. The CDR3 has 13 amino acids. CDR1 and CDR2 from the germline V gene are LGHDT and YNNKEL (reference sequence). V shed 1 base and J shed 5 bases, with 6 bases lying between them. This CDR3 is CASSQGIYQPQHF. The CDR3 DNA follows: TGTGCCAGCAGCCAAGGTATCTATCAGCCCCAGCATTTT.

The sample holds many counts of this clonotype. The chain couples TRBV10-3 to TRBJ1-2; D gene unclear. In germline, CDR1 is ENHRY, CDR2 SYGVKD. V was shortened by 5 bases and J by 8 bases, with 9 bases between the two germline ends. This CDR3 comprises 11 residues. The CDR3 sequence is CAISLGDGYTF. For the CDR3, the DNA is TGTGCCATCAGTTTGGGCGACGGCTACACCTTC.

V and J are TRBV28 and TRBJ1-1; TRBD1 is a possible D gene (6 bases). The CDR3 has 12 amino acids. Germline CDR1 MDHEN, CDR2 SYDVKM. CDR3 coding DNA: TGTGCTGGGGGGAGACAGGTCACTGAAGCTTTCTTT. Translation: CAGGRQVTEAFF.

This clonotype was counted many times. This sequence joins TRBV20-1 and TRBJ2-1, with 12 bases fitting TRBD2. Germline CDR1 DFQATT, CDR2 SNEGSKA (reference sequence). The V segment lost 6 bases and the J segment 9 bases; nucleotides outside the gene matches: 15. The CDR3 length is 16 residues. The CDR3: CSARRSRTSGKGEQFF. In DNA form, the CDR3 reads TGCAGTGCCCGGCGAAGCCGGACTAGCGGGAAGGGTGAGCAGTTCTTC.

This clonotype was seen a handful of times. The CDR3, as DNA: TGCGCCAGCAGCCGGGCGGTGTCGGGGGATGAAGCTTTCTTT. The encoded protein is CASSRAVSGDEAFF. The V gene is TRBV5-1, the J gene TRBJ1-1, with D possibly matching TRBD1 (5 bases). V was pared by 4 bases and J by 7 bases, with 17 bases between. The CDR3 contains 14 residues. Per the germline V gene, CDR1 is SGHRS and CDR2 is YFSETQ.

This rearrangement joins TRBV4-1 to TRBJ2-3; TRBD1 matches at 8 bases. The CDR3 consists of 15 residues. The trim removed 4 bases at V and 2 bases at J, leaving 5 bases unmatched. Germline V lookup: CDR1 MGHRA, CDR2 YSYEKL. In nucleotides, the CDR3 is TGCGCCAGCAGCCTCGAGACAGGGGCCACAGATACGCAGTATTTT. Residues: CASSLETGATDTQYF.

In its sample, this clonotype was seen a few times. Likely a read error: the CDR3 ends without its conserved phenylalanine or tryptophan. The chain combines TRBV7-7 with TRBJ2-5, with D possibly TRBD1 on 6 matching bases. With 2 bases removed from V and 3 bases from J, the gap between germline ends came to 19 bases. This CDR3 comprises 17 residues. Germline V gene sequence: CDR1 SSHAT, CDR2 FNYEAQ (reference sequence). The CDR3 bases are TGTGCCAGCAGCTTAAACAGGGTTGTTATGGGGGAAGAGACCCAGTACCTC. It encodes CASSLNRVVMGEETQYL.

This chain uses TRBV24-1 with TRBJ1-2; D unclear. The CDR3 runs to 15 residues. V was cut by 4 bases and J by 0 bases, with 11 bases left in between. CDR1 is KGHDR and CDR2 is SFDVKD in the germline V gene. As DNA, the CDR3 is TGTGCCACCAGTGAAAGCTCCTCCTCTAACTATGGCTACACCTTC. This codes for CATSESSSSNYGYTF.

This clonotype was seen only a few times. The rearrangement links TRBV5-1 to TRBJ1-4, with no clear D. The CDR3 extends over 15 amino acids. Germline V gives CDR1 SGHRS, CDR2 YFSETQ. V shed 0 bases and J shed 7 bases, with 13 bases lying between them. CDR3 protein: CASSLVGSGGEKLFF. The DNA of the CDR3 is TGCGCCAGCAGCTTGGTTGGGTCAGGAGGTGAAAAACTGTTTTTT. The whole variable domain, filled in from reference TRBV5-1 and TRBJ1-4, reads KAGVTQTPRYLIKTRGQQVTLSCSPISGHRSVSWYQQTPGQGLQFLFEYFSETQRNKGNFPGRFSGRQFSNSRSEMNVSTLELGDSALYLCASSLVGSGGEKLFFGSGTQLSVL.

CDR3 loop: CASSGLRYTEAFF. In DNA, the CDR3 is TGTGCCAGCAGTGGGTTGCGGTACACTGAAGCTTTCTTT. The chain has TRBV12-3 or TRBV12-4 and TRBJ1-1; D remains unclear. The CDR3 totals 13 residues. Trimming took 5 bases from V and 3 from J, leaving 10 bases between them.

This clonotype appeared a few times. CDR3 protein: CSALKQRPLIGYTF. CDR3 sequence (DNA): TGCAGTGCTTTAAAACAGCGGCCTCTTATCGGCTACACCTTC. The J gene is TRBJ1-2, the V gene TRBV20-1; D unclear. V lost 5 bases and J lost 8, with 21 bases in between. The CDR3 is 14 residues long. CDR1 and CDR2 from the germline V gene are DFQATT and SNEGSKA (reference sequence).

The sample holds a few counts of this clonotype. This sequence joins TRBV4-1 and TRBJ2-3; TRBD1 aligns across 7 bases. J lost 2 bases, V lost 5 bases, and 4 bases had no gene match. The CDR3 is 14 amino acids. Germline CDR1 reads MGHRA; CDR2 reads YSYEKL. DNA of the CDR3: TGCGCCAGCAGCATCCAGGGGGACACAGATACGCAGTATTTT. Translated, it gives CASSIQGDTDTQYF.

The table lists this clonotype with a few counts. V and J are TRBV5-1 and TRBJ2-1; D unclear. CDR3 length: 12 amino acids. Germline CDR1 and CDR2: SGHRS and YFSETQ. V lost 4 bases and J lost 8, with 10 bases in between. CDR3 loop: CASSKERDEQFF. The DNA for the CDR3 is TGCGCCAGCAGCAAGGAAAGGGATGAGCAGTTCTTC.

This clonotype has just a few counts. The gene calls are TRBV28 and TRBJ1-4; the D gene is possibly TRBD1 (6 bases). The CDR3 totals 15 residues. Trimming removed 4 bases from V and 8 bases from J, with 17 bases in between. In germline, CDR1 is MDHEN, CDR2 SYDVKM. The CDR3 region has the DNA TGTGCCAGCAGTTACGGAACAGGGAGGGCCGAAAAACTGTTTTTT. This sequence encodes CASSYGTGRAEKLFF.

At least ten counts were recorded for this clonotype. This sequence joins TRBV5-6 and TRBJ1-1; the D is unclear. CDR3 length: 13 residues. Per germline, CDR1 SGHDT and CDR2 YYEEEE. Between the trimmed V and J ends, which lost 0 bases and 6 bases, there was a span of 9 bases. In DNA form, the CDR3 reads TGTGCCAGCAGCTTGGCCGTTCCATCTGAAGCTTTCTTT. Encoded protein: CASSLAVPSEAFF.

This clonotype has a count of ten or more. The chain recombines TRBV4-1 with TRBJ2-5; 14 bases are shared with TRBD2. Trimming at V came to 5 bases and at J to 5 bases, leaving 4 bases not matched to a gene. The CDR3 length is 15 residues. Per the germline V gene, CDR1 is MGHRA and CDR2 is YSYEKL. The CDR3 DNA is TGCGCCAGCAGCGCGGGACTAGCGGGGGTGGAGACCCAGTACTTC. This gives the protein CASSAGLAGVETQYF.

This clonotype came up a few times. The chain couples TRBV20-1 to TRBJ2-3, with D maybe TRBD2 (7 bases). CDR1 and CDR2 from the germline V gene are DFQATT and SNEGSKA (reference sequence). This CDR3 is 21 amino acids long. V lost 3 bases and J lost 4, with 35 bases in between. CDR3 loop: CSARGEQGRAGVMVLADTQYF. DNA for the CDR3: TGCAGTGCTAGGGGCGAGCAGGGGCGTGCGGGGGTGATGGTGTTGGCAGATACGCAGTATTTT.

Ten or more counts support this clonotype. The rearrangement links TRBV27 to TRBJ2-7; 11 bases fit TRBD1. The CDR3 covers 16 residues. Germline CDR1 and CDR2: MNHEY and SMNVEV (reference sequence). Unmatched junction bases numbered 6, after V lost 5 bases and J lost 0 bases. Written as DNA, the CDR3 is TGTGCCAGCAGTCCTGCAGGACAGGGGGCCTCCTACGAGCAGTACTTC. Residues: CASSPAGQGASYEQYF.

For the CDR3, the DNA is TGTGCCAGCAGCCGTCCCGGGACAAAACAAGAGACCCAGTACTTC. This codes for CASSRPGTKQETQYF. V gene TRBV7-2 combines with J gene TRBJ2-5; tentatively, D is TRBD1 (6 bases). Germline V lookup: CDR1 SGHTA, CDR2 FQGNSA. The length of the CDR3 is 15 residues. V lost 5 bases, J lost 2 bases, and 15 bases lay in between.

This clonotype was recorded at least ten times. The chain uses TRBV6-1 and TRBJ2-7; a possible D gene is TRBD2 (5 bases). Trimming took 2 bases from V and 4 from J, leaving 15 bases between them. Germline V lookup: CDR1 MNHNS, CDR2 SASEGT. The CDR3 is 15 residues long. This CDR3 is CASSETGVGGYEQYV. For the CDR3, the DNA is TGTGCCAGCAGTGAAACCGGGGTTGGTGGATACGAGCAGTACGTC.

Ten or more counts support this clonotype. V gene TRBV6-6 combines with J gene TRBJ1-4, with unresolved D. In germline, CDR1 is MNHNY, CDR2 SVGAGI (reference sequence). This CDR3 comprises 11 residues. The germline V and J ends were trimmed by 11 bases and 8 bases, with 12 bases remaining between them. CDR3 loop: CAAGGKEKLFF. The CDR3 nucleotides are TGTGCCGCAGGAGGGAAGGAAAAACTGTTTTTT.

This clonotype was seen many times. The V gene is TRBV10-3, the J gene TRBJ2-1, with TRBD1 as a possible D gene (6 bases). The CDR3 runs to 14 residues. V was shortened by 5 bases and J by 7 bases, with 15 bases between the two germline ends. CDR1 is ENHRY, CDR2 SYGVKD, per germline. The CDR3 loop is CAISLNRVGNEQFF. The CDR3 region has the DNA TGTGCCATCAGTTTGAACAGGGTGGGGAATGAGCAGTTCTTC.

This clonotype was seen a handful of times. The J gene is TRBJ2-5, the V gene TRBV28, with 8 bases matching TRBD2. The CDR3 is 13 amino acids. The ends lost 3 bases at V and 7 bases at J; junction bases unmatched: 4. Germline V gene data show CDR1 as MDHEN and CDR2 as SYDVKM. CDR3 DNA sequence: TGTGCCAGCAGTTTGGCGGGGGGCCGGACCCAGTACTTC. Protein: CASSLAGGRTQYF.

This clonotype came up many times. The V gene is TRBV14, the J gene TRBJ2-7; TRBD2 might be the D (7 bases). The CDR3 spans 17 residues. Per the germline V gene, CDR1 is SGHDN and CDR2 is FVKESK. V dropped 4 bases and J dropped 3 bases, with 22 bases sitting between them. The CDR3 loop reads CASSPRLGASGYYEQYF. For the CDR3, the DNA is TGTGCCAGCAGCCCCCGATTGGGGGCTAGCGGATACTACGAGCAGTACTTC.

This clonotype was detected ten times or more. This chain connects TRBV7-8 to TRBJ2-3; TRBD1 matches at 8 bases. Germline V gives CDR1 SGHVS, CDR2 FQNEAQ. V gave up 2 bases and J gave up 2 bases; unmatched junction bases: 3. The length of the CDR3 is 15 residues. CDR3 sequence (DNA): TGTGCCAGCAGCTTAAGGGGACAGGTCACAGATACGCAGTATTTT. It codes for CASSLRGQVTDTQYF.

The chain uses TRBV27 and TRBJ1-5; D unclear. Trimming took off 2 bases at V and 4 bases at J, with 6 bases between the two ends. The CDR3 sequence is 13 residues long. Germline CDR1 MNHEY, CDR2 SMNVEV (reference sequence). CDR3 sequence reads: CASSLVSNQPQHF. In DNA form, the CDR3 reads TGTGCCAGCAGTTTAGTCTCTAATCAGCCCCAGCATTTT.

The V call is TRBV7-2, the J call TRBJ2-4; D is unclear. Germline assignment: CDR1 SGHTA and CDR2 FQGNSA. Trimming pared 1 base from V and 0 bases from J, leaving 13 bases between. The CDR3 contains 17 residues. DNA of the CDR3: TGTGCCAGCAGCTTAGTAGGCCGGCGGCTAGCCAAAAACATTCAGTACTTC. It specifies CASSLVGRRLAKNIQYF. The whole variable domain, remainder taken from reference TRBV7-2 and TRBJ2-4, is GAGVSQSPSNKVTEKGKDVELRCDPISGHTALYWYRQSLGQGLEFLIYFQGNSAPDKSGLPSDRFSAERTGGSVSTLTIQRTQQEDSAVYLCASSLVGRRLAKNIQYFGAGTRLSVL.